This T cell receptor (beta chain) is drawn from a study of T cell repertoires in cytomegalovirus infection. About the study: Recently described HLA-C-restricted plus well-studied HLA-B-restricted CMV epitopes were used.

TCRdb recomputed calls from the reads with MiXCR, one row per CDR3 protein. This sample has roughly 990,000 distinct CDR3 sequences, with around 32% found just once. This clonotype was observed a handful of times. Its antigen remains unidentified. The sample in question was cultured CD8+ T cells from PBMCs, obtained from culture after CMV antigen stimulation. This sequence was found in a human donor in good health (CMV status not recorded). Some clones in this sample may be carry-over from other donors' samples.

CDR3 protein: CASSDSSTTDYGYTF. The CDR3 coding sequence is TGTGCCAGCAGTGATAGTAGTACGACGGACTATGGCTACACCTTC. The chain combines TRBV25-1 with TRBJ1-2; D unresolved. V was trimmed by 3 bases and J by 3 bases, leaving 14 bases between them. This CDR3 contains 15 residues. The germline gives CDR1 MGHDK, CDR2 SYGVNS.